This T cell receptor beta chain was obtained from a study of T cell responses to AZD1222 COVID-19 vaccine (dated by TCRdb to 2020 to 2022). Concerning the study at large: AZD1222 recipients given second doses at about 4 weeks or at about 12 weeks were pooled, since spike-specific TCR depth and breadth were not found to differ between the two schedules. TCR sequencing covered 233 trial participants: 207 given two doses of AZD1222 and approximately 26 given two doses of MenACWY control vaccine. Trial participants were enrolled into age subgroups of 18-55, 56-69 and 70-plus years, which contained roughly 150, 30 and 60 TCR-sequenced participants, respectively. What the work shows at the level of the full study, not this receptor alone: The 56-69-year group was small, and its depth increase did not reach significance, likely because of low power. Because no samples from the day 14 peak response were available, repertoires could be characterized only after the peak T cell response. Conclusions about previously exposed vaccinees are limited because only 5 or 6 AZD1222 recipients were SARS-CoV-2 seropositive at baseline. The vaccine-associated CD4 TCRs covered the entire spike protein, and the dominant responses fell in regions 160-218 and 743-854. Most participants were white British and females outnumbered males, and the authors suggested that clonal diversity may have been underestimated. Reportedly, almost half of the unique spike-specific TCRs recognized epitopes lying outside the regions that are mutated in the B.1.351 and B.1.1.7 variants. After two AZD1222 doses, both the breadth and the depth of spike-specific TCRs were significantly higher than at day 0 and than in MenACWY recipients.

The time point label on this specimen signifies: baseline before first vaccination. The vaccinee samples were drawn from two UK trials, COV001 and COV002, one of which was a single-blind randomized controlled phase 2/3 trial testing AZD1222 (ChAdOx1 nCoV-19) in healthy adults. For TCRbeta chain sequencing, PBMC samples from trial participants were taken at day 0 and at day 28 after the second dose. As to this clone: What antigen it recognizes has not been identified. No base-level quality is on record; no much larger clone is a single base apart.

The CDR3 regions of human TCRbeta chains were analyzed by immunosequencing. As for the original processing: Repertoire TCRs were matched against a reference library of SARS-CoV-2-specific TCRs generated with the MIRA antigen-specificity platform. Breadth was defined as the fraction of unique TCRs that were SARS-CoV-2-associated. Depth was defined as the fraction of total T cells that were SARS-CoV-2-associated. Using the MIRA data, each spike-specific TCR was mapped to the spike region that the TCR reacts to and placed in a CD4 or CD8 class. Log10-transformed breadth and depth values were compared by one-way ANOVA with Sidak's multiple comparisons tests. The clones in this table, taken by TCRdb from immuneACCESS, are in-frame only. Not every clone is retained; where verified, under half of the shortfall comes from an unresolved V gene, and the cause of the rest is unknown. V, J and clone size derive from that table, while D and trimming were established from the DNA sequence. For this sample there are just over 60,000 clones; 65% to 80% appear just once. Jointly, the top ten make up over 13% of the sample.

Including cysteine and phenylalanine, the CDR3 has 15 amino acids. The kept DNA is CDR3 alone, 45 bases in frame from the first base. Cut back by 3 bases and 5 bases, the V and J ends lie 11 bases apart. Per the germline V gene, KGHSH is the CDR1 and LQKENI is the CDR2. The chain links TRBV18 with TRBJ1-6; TRBD1 is a weak D gene call, 6 bases matching. The source of this sequence is an adult in good health. This sample comprised peripheral blood, obtained on day 0 of AZD1222 vaccination. The CDR3 reads as follows: CASSPTQGNNSPLHF. At the DNA level, the sequence is TGTGCCAGCTCACCGACACAGGGTAATAATTCACCCCTCCACTTT.